This T cell receptor beta chain was sequenced during a study of T cell responses to AZD1222 COVID-19 vaccine. This table comes from immunoSEQ multiplex PCR, and its TCRdb copy is limited to in-frame clones, with some not included. This table holds about 90,000 clones, around 90% found once. Germline V lookup: CDR1 SNHLY, CDR2 FYNNEI. Trimming cost V 6 bases and J 4 bases, with 13 bases left between them. This CDR3 region has 14 residues. The receptor's source is an adult in good health. The sequencing here drew on peripheral blood, taken on day 0 of MenACWY control vaccination. The chain recombines TRBV2 with TRBJ1-3, with no clear D. CDR3 sequence: CASSRDRGGNTIYF. The CDR3 DNA is TGTGCCAGCAGCCGTGATAGAGGAGGAAACACCATATATTTT.